Below, 5 T cell receptor beta chains from the same sample are listed, as sequenced in a study of blood T cell repertoires in COVID-19. TCRdb's table, derived via immunoSEQ multiplex PCR, lists solely in-frame clones and lacks some. Here the sample spans some 290,000 clones, approximately 89% being singletons. The sequenced sample was PBMCs or T cells enriched from blood (not recorded which). All receptors derive from a woman aged 25 to 39 who had recovered from COVID-19.

The V and J genes are TRBV19 and TRBJ1-2, with 12 positions matching TRBD1. Germline assignment: CDR1 LNHDA and CDR2 SQIVND (reference sequence). Losses at the gene ends were 4 bases for V and 10 bases for J; bases not matched to a gene: 7. The CDR3 runs 14 residues. The CDR3 coding sequence is TGTGCCAGTAGTACTCCGGGACAGGGGGCTTCCTACACCTTC. It codes for CASSTPGQGASYTF.

The gene calls are TRBV28 and TRBJ1-2, with D possibly TRBD1 on 6 matching bases. The CDR3 spans 14 residues. The V and J ends lost 2 bases and 0 bases respectively, with 7 bases between them. The germline V gene encodes CDR1 MDHEN and CDR2 SYDVKM. Written as DNA, the CDR3 is TGTGCCAGCAGTTTAGGACAGACTAACTATGGCTACACCTTC. It specifies CASSLGQTNYGYTF.

The chain has TRBV28 and TRBJ1-6; 10 bases line up with TRBD1. This CDR3 has 15 residues. V trimming: 7 bases; J trimming: 9 bases; junction bases outside the gene matches: 9. Germline values: CDR1 MDHEN, CDR2 SYDVKM. CDR3 DNA: TGTGCCAGCACCAGCCCCGGGACAGGGGTTTCACCCCTCCACTTT. Protein sequence: CASTSPGTGVSPLHF.

The chain couples TRBV2 to TRBJ2-6; D unclear. Between the trimmed V and J ends, which lost 8 bases and 2 bases, there was a span of 10 bases. From germline, CDR1 is SNHLY and CDR2 FYNNEI. The CDR3 length is 14 residues. CDR3 DNA: TGTGCCAGCCTCCGAGATCCTGGGGCCAACGTCCTGACTTTC. It codes for CASLRDPGANVLTF.

The chain joins TRBV5-1 to TRBJ2-2; tentative D call: TRBD2 (5 bases). The germline V gene has CDR1 SGHRS and CDR2 YFSETQ. The CDR3 spans 15 residues. V was pared by 2 bases and J by 0 bases, with 8 bases between. The CDR3 loop is CASSFEGANTGELFF. The CDR3 DNA sequence: TGCGCCAGCAGCTTCGAGGGAGCGAACACCGGGGAGCTGTTTTTT.